Sequencing of this TCR beta chain was carried out in a study of shared clonotypes between healthy human individuals. Regarding this clone: Other DNA sequences in this specimen translate into the identical CDR3.

Libraries were prepared by immunoSEQ multiplex PCR; TCRdb keeps only in-frame clonotypes and omits some of them. This sample has about 510,000 clones, with roughly 85% found just once. The sequenced sample was PBMCs. This TCR came from a woman aged 40 to 50 in good health. Some clones in this sample may be carry-over from other donors' samples.

This CDR3 reads CASRRTGDYGYTF. CDR3 bases: TGTGCCAGCAGGAGGACAGGGGACTATGGCTACACCTTC. The chain uses TRBV6-1 and TRBJ1-2, with 9 bases aligning to TRBD1. Germline V CDR1 and CDR2: MNHNS, SASEGT. This CDR3 has 13 amino acids. Trimming removed 6 bases from V and 3 bases from J; junction bases left unmatched: 2.